This TCR beta chain was recovered during a study of blood T cell repertoires in COVID-19. Study at large: From the United States, Italy and Spain came samples of acute and convalescent COVID-19.

Data came from immunoSEQ multiplex PCR; TCRdb stores just in-frame clones and leaves some out. The sample contains some 180,000 clones, roughly 87% of which appear only once. The specimen sequenced was peripheral blood. The source is a man aged 60-69 years with active or convalescent COVID-19.

In DNA form, the CDR3 reads TGTGCCGCTACCCCAACCGACAGGGTGGCTGAAGCTTTCTTT. Its translation: CAATPTDRVAEAFF. The chain has TRBV19 and TRBJ1-1; 7 bases agree with TRBD1. Per the germline V gene, CDR1 is LNHDA and CDR2 is SQIVND (reference sequence). V shed 11 bases, J shed 6 bases, and the junction held 15 bases outside the gene matches. The CDR3 totals 14 residues.